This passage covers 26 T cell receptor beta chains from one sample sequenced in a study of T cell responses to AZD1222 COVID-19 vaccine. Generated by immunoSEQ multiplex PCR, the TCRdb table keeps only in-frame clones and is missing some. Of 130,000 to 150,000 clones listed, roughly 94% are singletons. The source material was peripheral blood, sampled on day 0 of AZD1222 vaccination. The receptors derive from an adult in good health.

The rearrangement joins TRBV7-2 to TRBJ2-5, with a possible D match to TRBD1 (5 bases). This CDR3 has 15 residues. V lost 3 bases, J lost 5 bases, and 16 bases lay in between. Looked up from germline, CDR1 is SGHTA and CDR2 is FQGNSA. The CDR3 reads CASSFLREAGETQYF. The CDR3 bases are TGTGCCAGCAGCTTCCTCAGGGAAGCTGGGGAGACCCAGTACTTC.

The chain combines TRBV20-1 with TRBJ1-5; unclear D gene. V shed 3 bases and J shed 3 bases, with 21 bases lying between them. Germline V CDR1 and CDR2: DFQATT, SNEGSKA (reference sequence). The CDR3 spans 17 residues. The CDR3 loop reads CSASITVGPSLNQPQHF. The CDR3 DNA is TGCAGTGCTAGTATAACCGTCGGGCCTTCCCTCAATCAGCCCCAGCATTTT.

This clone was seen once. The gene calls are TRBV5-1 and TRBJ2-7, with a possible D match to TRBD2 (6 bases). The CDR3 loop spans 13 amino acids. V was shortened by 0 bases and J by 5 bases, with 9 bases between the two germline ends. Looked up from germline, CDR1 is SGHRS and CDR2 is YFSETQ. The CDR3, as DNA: TGCGCCAGCAGCTTGGCCCGGGGGAACGAGCAGTACTTC. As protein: CASSLARGNEQYF.

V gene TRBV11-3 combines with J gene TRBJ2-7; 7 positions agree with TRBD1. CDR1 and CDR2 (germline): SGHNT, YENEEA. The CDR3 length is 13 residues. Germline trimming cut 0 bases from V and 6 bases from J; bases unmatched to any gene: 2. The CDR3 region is CASSLESGGEQYF. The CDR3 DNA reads TGTGCCAGCAGCTTAGAATCAGGGGGCGAGCAGTACTTC.

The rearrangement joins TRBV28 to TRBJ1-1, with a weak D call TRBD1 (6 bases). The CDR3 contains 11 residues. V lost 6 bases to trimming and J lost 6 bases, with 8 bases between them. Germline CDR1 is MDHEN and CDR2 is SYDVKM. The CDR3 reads CASREGAEAFF. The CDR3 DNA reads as TGTGCCAGCAGGGAGGGGGCTGAAGCTTTCTTT.

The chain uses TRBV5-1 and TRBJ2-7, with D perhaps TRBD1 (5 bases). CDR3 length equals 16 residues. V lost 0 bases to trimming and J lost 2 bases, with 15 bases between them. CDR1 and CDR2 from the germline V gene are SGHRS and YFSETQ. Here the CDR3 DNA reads TGCGCCAGCAGCTTGGGGGATGTGACAGTAACCTACGAGCAGTACTTC. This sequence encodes CASSLGDVTVTYEQYF. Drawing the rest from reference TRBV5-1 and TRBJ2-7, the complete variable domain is KAGVTQTPRYLIKTRGQQVTLSCSPISGHRSVSWYQQTPGQGLQFLFEYFSETQRNKGNFPGRFSGRQFSNSRSEMNVSTLELGDSALYLCASSLGDVTVTYEQYFGPGTRLTVT.

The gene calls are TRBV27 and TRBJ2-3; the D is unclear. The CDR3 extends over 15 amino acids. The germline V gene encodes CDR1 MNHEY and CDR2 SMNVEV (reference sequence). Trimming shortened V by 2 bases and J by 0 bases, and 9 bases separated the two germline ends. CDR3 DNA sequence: TGTGCCAGCAGTTTAAGTCACGGTAGCACAGATACGCAGTATTTT. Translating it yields CASSLSHGSTDTQYF.

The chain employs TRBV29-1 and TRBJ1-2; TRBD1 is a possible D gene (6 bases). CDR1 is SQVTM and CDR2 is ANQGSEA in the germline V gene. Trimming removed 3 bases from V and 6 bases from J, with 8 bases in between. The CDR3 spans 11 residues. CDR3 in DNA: TGCAGCGTTGAGGGGGCTCATGGCTACACCTTC. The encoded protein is CSVEGAHGYTF.

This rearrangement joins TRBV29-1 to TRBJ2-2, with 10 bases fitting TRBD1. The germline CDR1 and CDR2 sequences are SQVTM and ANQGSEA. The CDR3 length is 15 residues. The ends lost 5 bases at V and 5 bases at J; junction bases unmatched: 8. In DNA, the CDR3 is TGCAGCGTTTCAGGGACAGGGGCAGGGACCGGGGAGCTGTTTTTT. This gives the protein CSVSGTGAGTGELFF.

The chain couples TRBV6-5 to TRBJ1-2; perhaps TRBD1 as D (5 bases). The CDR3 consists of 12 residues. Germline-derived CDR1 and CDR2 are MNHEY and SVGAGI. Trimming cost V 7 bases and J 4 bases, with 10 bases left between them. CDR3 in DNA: TGTGCCAGCACCCCAGGGAGCTATGGCTACACCTTC. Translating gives CASTPGSYGYTF.

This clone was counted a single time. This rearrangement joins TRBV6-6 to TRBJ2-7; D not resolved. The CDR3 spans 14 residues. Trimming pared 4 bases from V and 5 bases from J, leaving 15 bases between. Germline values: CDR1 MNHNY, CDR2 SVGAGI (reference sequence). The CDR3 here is CASSFGRTANEQYF. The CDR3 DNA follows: TGTGCCAGCAGTTTTGGACGGACGGCTAACGAGCAGTACTTC.

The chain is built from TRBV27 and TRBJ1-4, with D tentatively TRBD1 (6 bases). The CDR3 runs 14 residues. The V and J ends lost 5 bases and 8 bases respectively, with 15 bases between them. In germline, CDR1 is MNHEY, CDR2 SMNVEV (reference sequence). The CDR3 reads CASSPQGNQEKLFF. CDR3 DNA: TGTGCCAGCAGTCCGCAGGGGAATCAGGAAAAACTGTTTTTT.

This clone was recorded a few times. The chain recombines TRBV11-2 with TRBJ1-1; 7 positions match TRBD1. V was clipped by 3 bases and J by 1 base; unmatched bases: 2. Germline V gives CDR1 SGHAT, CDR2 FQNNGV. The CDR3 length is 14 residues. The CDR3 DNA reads TGTGCCAGCAGCTTCAGGGGGACGAACACTGAAGCTTTCTTT. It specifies CASSFRGTNTEAFF.

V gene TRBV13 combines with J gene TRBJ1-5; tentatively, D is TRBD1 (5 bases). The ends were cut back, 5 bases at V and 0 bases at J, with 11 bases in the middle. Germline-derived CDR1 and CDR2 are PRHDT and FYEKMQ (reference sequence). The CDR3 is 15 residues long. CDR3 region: CASSLGARSNQPQHF. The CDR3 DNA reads TGTGCCAGCAGCCTCGGGGCACGTAGCAATCAGCCCCAGCATTTT. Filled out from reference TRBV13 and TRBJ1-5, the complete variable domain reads AAGVIQSPRHLIKEKRETATLKCYPIPRHDTVYWYQQGPGQDPQFLISFYEKMQSDKGSIPDRFSAQQFSDYHSELNMSSLELGDSALYFCASSLGARSNQPQHFGDGTRLSIL.

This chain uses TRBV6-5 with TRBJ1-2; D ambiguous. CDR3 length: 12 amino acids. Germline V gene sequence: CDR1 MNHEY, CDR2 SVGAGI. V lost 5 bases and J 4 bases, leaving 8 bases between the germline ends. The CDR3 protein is CASSRDFYGYTF. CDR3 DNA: TGTGCCAGCAGTAGAGACTTCTATGGCTACACCTTC.

CDR3 sequence reads: CASSRTVNEQFF. As DNA, the CDR3 is TGTGCCAGCAGCCGGACAGTCAATGAGCAGTTCTTC. This chain joins TRBV6-2 or TRBV6-3 and TRBJ2-1; a weak D match, TRBD1 (6 bases). The V end was cut by 6 bases, the J end by 6 bases, with 9 bases between. Germline CDR1 MNHEY, CDR2 SVGEGT. CDR3 size: 12 residues.

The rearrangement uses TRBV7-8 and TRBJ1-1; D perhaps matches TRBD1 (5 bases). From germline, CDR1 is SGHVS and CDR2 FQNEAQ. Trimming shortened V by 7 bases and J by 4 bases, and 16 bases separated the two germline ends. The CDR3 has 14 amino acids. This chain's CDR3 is CASTISGGATEAFF. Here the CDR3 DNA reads TGTGCCAGCACCATTAGCGGGGGTGCCACTGAAGCTTTCTTT.

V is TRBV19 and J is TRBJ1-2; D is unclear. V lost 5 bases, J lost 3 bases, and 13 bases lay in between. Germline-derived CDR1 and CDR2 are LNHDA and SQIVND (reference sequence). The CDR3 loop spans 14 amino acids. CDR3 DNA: TGTGCCAGTAGTGTACGGGAGTCTTACTATGGCTACACCTTC. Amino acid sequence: CASSVRESYYGYTF.

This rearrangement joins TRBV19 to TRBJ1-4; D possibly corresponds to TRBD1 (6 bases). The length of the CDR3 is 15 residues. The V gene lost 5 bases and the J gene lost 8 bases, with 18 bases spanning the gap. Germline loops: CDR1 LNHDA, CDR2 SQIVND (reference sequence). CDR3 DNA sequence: TGTGCCAGTAGTCCGGGGGGGGCCCGAGGAGAAAAACTGTTTTTT. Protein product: CASSPGGARGEKLFF.

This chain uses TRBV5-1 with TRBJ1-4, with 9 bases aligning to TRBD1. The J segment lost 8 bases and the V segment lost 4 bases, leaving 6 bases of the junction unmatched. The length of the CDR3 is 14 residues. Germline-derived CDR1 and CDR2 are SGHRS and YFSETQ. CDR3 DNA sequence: TGCGCCAGCAGCAAGGGACAGGGAGACGAAAAACTGTTTTTT. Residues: CASSKGQGDEKLFF.

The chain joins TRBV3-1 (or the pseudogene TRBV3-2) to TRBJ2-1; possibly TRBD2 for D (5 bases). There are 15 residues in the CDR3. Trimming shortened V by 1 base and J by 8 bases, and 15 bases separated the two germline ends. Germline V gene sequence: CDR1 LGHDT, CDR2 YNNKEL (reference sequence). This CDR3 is CASSQVSRRRDEQFF. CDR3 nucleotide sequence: TGTGCCAGCAGCCAAGTGAGTCGGCGGCGGGATGAGCAGTTCTTC.

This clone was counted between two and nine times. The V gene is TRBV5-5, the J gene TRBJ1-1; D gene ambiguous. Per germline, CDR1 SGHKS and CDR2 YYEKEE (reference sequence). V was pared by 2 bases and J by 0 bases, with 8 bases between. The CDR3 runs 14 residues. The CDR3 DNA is TGTGCCAGCAGCTTAGGAGGTATGAACACTGAAGCTTTCTTT. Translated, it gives CASSLGGMNTEAFF.

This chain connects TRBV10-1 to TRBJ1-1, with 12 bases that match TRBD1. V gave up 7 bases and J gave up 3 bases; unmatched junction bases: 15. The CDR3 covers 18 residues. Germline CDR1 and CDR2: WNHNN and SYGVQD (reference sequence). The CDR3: CASNTLAGQGARDTEAFF. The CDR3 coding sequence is TGCGCCAGCAACACTCTAGCGGGACAGGGGGCGAGGGACACTGAAGCTTTCTTT.

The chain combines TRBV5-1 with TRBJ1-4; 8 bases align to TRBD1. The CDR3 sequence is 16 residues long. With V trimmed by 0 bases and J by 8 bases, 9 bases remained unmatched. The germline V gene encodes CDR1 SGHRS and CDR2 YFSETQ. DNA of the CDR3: TGCGCCAGCAGCTTGGAACGAAGGACAGGGCTCGAAAAACTGTTTTTT. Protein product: CASSLERRTGLEKLFF.

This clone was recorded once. CDR3 sequence reads: CASSQQGLNTEAFF. The DNA of the CDR3 is TGTGCCAGTAGTCAGCAGGGGTTGAACACTGAAGCTTTCTTT. The chain recombines TRBV19 with TRBJ1-1; D may be TRBD1 (6 bases). Per the germline V gene, CDR1 is LNHDA and CDR2 is SQIVND (reference sequence). This CDR3 has 14 amino acids. The V end lost 5 bases, the J end lost 0 bases, and 10 bases lay between the germline ends.

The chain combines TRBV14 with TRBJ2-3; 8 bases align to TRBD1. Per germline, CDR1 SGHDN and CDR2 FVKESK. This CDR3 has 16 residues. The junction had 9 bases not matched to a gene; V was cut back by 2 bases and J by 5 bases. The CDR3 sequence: CASSQQRDRPRDTQYF. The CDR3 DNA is TGTGCCAGCAGCCAACAACGGGACAGGCCGAGAGATACGCAGTATTTT.